This T cell receptor (beta chain) was recorded in a study of T cell repertoires in cytomegalovirus infection. Study context: Public TCR beta signatures marked donors with CMV infection and the matching HLA. Study results and limitations: Identification of carriers of CMV plus the relevant HLA was performed using cumulative public TCR beta family frequency. HLA-C-restricted CMV-specific TCR beta clonotypes prevailed in the ex vivo response.

Germline V lookup: CDR1 LGHNA, CDR2 YNFKEQ. Losses at the gene ends were 4 bases for V and 0 bases for J; bases not matched to a gene: 11. CDR3 length equals 18 residues. This clonotype showed up many times. As yet, its antigen is unknown. MiXCR, applied by TCRdb to the reads, yields one record per CDR3 protein. The table includes about 130,000 distinct CDR3 sequences, approximately 9.2% detected once. V and J are TRBV4-2 and TRBJ1-3, with 8 bases lining up with TRBD1. This clonotype originated in a human donor in good health (CMV status not recorded). Some clones in this sample may be carry-over from other donors' samples. The sample consisted of PBMCs. The CDR3 DNA follows: TGTGCCAGCAGCCTGTATTGGGGGACAGGCAACTCTGGAAACACCATATATTTT. Its protein is CASSLYWGTGNSGNTIYF.